This entry is about one T cell receptor (beta chain). This entry is derived from a study of blood T cells in healthy people across ages. With a J-beta primer mix and a sample-barcoded 5' primer, a second PCR ran about 7 to 11 cycles. Using its own MiXCR run on the 5' RACE reads, TCRdb lists one record per CDR3 protein. The table records 700,000 or so distinct CDR3 sequences, 20% to 25% of them present only once. The CDR3 has 14 residues. The V gene's germline CDR1 is SGHTA and CDR2 FQGNSA. Trimming took off 5 bases at V and 5 bases at J, with 13 bases between the two ends. The J gene is TRBJ2-1, the V gene TRBV7-2; TRBD1 or TRBD2 may be the D gene (5 bases each). The sequenced sample was blood. The receptor was derived from a man in his 70s in good health. CDR3 loop: CASSRGPGNNEQFF. CDR3 coding DNA: TGTGCCAGCAGCCGCGGGCCAGGGAACAATGAGCAGTTCTTC. The whole variable domain, filled in from reference TRBV7-2 and TRBJ2-1, reads GAGVSQSPSNKVTEKGKDVELRCDPISGHTALYWYRQSLGQGLEFLIYFQGNSAPDKSGLPSDRFSAERTGGSVSTLTIQRTQQEDSAVYLCASSRGPGNNEQFFGPGTRLTVL.